These 6 T cell receptor beta chains were sequenced from one sample in a study of cytomegalovirus exposure and HLA in healthy donors. PCR was performed using 60 Vbeta and 13 Jbeta primers. Method: immunoSEQ multiplex PCR; TCRdb's copy keeps in-frame clones and lacks some. This sample contains some 60,000 clones. The material sequenced was PBMCs. These receptors were taken from a male donor in good health and CMV-seronegative.

The V and J genes are TRBV29-1 and TRBJ1-2; no firm D call. Looked up from germline, CDR1 is SQVTM and CDR2 is ANQGSEA. V was clipped by 5 bases and J by 2 bases, with 15 bases between them. The CDR3 has 14 amino acids. The CDR3 sequence is CSVSTVNLNYGYTF. The CDR3, as DNA: TGCAGCGTTTCTACCGTGAACCTGAACTATGGCTACACCTTC.

The V gene is TRBV29-1, the J gene TRBJ1-2, with 10 nucleotides matching TRBD1. The CDR3 is made up of 14 amino acids. CDR1 is SQVTM and CDR2 is ANQGSEA in the germline V gene. V trimming: 2 bases; J trimming: 7 bases; junction bases outside the gene matches: 7. The CDR3 coding sequence is TGCAGCGTTGAACGGGACAGGGGAAGTGGTGGCTACACCTTC. Translating it yields CSVERDRGSGGYTF.

J is TRBJ2-1 and V is TRBV16, with unresolved D. CDR1 and CDR2 (germline): KGHSY, FQNENV. With 4 bases removed from V and 7 bases from J, the gap between germline ends came to 11 bases. The CDR3 is 13 residues long. The CDR3 reads CASSRLERNEQFF. The DNA of the CDR3 is TGTGCCAGCAGCCGGCTGGAGCGAAATGAGCAGTTCTTC.

The chain recombines TRBV6-5 with TRBJ1-2, with 10 bases that match TRBD1. CDR3 length: 16 residues. CDR1 MNHEY and CDR2 SVGAGI come from the germline V gene. J lost 4 bases, V lost 2 bases, and 7 bases had no gene match. The CDR3 sequence: CASSYTGQGSSYGYTF. Written as DNA, the CDR3 is TGTGCCAGCAGTTACACGGGACAGGGGTCCTCCTATGGCTACACCTTC.

V usage is TRBV6-4 and J usage is TRBJ2-1; D is perhaps TRBD1 (5 bases). Germline CDR1 MRHNA, CDR2 SNTAGT. Deletions cut 4 bases from V and 6 bases from J, with 16 bases between. CDR3 length: 15 amino acids. CDR3 in DNA: TGTGCCAGCAGTGTTCGGCAGGGAAGCATCAATGAGCAGTTCTTC. The encoded protein is CASSVRQGSINEQFF.

J is TRBJ1-4 and V is TRBV7-9, with D possibly being TRBD1 (6 bases). Germline V CDR1 and CDR2: SEHNR, FQNEAQ (reference sequence). Trimming left V 4 bases short and J 8 bases short, with 11 bases between. The CDR3 contains 13 residues. CDR3 loop: CASSSEQGEKLFF. CDR3 sequence (DNA): TGTGCCAGCAGCTCCGAACAGGGAGAAAAACTGTTTTTT. Full variable domain (remainder filled in from reference TRBV7-9 and TRBJ1-4): DTGVSQNPRHKITKRGQNVTFRCDPISEHNRLYWYRQTLGQGPEFLTYFQNEAQLEKSRLLSDRFSAERPKGSFSTLEIQRTEQGDSAMYLCASSSEQGEKLFFGSGTQLSVL.